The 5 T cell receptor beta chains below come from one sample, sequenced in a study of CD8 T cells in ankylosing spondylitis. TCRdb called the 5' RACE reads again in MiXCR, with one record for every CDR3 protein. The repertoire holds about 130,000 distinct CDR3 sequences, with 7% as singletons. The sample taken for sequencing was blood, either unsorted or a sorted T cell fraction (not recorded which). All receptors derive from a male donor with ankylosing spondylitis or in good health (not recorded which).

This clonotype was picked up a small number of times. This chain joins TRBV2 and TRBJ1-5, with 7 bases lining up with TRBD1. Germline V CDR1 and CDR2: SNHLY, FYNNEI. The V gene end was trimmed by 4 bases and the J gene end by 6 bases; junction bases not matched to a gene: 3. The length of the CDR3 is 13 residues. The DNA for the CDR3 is TGTGCCAGCAGTGGACAGGGTTCTCAGCCCCAGCATTTT. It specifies CASSGQGSQPQHF. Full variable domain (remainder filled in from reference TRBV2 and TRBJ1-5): EPEVTQTPSHQVTQMGQEVILRCVPISNHLYFYWYRQILGQKVEFLVSFYNNEISEKSEIFDDQFSVERPDGSNFTLKIRSTKLEDSAMYFCASSGQGSQPQHFGDGTRLSIL.

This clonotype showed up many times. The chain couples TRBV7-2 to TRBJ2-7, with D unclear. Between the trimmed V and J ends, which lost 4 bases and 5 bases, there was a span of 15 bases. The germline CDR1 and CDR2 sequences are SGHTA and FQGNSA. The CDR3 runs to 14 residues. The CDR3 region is CASSSDTSSDEQYF. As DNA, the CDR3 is TGTGCCAGCAGCTCGGATACCTCCTCGGACGAGCAGTACTTC.

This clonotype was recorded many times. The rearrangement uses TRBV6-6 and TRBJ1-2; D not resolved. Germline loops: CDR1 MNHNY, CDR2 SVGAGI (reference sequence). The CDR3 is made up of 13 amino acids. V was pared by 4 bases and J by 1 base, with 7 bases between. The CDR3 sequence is CASSSNLNYGYTF. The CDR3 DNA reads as TGTGCCAGCAGTTCCAATCTTAACTATGGCTACACCTTC.

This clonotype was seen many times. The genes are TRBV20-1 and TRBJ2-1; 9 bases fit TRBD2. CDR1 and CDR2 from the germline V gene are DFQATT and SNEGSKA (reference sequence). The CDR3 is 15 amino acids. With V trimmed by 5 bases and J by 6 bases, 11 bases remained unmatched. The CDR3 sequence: CSALDSGREGNEQFF. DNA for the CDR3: TGCAGTGCTCTCGATAGCGGGAGAGAGGGCAATGAGCAGTTCTTC.

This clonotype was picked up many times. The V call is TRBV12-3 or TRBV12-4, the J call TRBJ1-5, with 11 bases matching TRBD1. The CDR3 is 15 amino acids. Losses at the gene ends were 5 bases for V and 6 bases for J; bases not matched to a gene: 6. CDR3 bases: TGTGCCAGCAGTCGGACAGGGGGCGCGGGTCAGCCCCAGCATTTT. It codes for CASSRTGGAGQPQHF.